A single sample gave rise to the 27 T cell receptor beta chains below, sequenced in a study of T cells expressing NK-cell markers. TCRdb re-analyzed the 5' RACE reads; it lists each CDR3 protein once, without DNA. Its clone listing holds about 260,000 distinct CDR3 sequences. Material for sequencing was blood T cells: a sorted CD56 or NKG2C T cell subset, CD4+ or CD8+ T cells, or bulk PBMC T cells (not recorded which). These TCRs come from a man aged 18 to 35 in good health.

CDR3: CSITPSSDPYYF. The chain joins TRBV29-1 to TRBJ2-3. Germline V gene sequence: CDR1 SQVTM, CDR2 ANQGSEA. The CDR3 extends over 12 amino acids.

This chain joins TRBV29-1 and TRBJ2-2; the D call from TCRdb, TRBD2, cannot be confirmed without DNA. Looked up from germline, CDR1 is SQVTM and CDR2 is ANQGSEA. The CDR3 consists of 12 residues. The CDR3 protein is CSVGFGPGELFF.

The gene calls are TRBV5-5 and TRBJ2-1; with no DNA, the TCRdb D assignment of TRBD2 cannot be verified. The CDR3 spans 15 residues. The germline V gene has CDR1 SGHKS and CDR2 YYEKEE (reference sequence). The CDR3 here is CASSQGLADPDEQFF.

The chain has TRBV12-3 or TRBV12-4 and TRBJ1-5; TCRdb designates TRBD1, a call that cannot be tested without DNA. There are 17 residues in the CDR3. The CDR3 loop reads CASRATDRAYSNQPQHF.

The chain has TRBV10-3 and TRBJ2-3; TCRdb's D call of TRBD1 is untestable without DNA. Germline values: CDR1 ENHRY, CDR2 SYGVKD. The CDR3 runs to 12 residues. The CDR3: CAIAGTTDTQYF.

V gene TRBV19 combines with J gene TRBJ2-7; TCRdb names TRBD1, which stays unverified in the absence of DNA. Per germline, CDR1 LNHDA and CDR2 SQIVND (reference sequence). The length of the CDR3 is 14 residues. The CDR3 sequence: CASSIAGDTYEQYF.

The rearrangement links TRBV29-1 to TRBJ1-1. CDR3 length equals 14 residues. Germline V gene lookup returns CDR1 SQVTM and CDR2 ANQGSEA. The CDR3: CSVGEGGVNTEAFF.

Here the CDR3 reads CASSRPGREDIQYF. The chain links TRBV27 to TRBJ2-4; TCRdb selects TRBD2, and the lack of DNA leaves this call unchecked. Germline assignment: CDR1 MNHEY and CDR2 SMNVEV (reference sequence). This CDR3 comprises 14 residues.

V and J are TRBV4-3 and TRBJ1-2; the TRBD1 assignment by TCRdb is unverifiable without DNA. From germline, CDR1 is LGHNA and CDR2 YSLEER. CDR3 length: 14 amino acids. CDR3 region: CASSQEGRGYGYTF.

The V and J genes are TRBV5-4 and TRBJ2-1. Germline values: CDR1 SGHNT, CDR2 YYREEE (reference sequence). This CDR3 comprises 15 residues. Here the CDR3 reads CASSSQHDRMGEQFF.

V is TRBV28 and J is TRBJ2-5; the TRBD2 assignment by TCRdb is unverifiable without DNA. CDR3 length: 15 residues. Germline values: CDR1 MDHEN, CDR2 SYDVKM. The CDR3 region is CASRLAGGVYETQYF.

The CDR3 spells CSGLLAGIHEQFF. The gene calls are TRBV20-1 and TRBJ2-1; the TRBD2 assignment by TCRdb is unverifiable without DNA. This CDR3 is 13 amino acids long. CDR1 DFQATT and CDR2 SNEGSKA come from the germline V gene (reference sequence).

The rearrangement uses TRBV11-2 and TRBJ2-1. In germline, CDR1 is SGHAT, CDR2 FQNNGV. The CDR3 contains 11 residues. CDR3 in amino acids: CASSLDLECFF. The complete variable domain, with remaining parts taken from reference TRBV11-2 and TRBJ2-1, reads EAGVAQSPRYKIIEKRQSVAFWCNPISGHATLYWYQQILGQGPKLLIQFQNNGVVDDSQLPKDRFSAERLKGVDSTLKIQPAKLEDSAVYLCASSLDLECFFGPGTRLTVL.

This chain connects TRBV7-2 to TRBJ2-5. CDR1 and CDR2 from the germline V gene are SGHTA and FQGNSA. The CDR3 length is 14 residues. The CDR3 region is CASSLAIIVETQYF.

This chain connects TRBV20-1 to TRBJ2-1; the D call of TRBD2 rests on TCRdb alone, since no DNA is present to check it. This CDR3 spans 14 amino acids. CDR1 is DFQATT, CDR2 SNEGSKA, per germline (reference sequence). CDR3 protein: CSSHVGGRINEQFF.

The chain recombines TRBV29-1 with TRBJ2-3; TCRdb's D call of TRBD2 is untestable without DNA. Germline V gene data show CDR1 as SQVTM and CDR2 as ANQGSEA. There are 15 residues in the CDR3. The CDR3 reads CSVEGGGASGRTQYF.

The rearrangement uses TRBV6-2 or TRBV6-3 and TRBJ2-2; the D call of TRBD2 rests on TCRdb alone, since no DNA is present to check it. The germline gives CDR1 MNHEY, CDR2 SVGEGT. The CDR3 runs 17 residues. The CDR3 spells CASSYSSFGGVTGELFF.

The CDR3 is CSGTDNNSPLHF. The V gene is TRBV20-1, the J gene TRBJ1-6. Germline-derived CDR1 and CDR2 are DFQATT and SNEGSKA (reference sequence). There are 12 residues in the CDR3.

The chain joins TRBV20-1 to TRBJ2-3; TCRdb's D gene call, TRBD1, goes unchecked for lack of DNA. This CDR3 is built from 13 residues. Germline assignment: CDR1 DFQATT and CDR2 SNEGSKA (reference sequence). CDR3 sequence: CSARYQPGDTQYF.

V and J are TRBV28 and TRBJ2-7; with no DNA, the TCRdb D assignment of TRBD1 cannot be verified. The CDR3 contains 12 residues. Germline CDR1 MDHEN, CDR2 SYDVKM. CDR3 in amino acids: CASSLNRVEQYF.

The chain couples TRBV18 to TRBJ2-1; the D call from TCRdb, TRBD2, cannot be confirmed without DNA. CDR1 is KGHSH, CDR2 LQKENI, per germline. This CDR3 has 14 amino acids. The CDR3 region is CASSPPGSAGEQFF.

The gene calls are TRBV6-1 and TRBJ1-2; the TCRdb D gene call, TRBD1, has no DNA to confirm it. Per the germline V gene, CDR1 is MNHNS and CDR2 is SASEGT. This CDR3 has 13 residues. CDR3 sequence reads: CASIDRGMYGYTF.

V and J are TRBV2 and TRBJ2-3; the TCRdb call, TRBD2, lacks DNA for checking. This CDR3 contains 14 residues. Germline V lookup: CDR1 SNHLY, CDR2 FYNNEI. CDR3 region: CASNLAGVTDTQYF.

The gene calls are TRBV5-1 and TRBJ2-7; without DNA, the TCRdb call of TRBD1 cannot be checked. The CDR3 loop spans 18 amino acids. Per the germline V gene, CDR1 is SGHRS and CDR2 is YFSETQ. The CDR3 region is CASSWRGGTETNSYDQYF.

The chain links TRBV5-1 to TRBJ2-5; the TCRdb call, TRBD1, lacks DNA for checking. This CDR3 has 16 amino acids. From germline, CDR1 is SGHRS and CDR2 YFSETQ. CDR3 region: CASSSTTGQRQETQYF.

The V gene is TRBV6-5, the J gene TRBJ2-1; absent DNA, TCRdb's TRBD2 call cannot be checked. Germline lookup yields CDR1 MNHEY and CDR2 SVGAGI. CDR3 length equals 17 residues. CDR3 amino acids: CASSYSASGAPSNEQFF.

The CDR3 is CASSAGHEQYF. The rearrangement uses TRBV27 and TRBJ2-7. The CDR3 is 11 amino acids. CDR1 and CDR2 (germline): MNHEY, SMNVEV (reference sequence).